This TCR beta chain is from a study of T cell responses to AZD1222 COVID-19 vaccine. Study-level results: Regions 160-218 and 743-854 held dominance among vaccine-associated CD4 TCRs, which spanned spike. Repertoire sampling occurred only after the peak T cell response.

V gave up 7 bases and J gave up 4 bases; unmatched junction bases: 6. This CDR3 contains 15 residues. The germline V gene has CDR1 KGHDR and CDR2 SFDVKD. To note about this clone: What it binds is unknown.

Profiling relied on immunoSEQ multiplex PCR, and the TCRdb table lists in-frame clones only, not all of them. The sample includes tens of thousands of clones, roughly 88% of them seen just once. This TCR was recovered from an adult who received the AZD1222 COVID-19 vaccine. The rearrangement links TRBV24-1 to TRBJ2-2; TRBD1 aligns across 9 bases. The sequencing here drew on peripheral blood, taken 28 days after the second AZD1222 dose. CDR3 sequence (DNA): TGTGCCACCAGCCCACAGGGGGCGGGCACCGGGGAGCTGTTTTTT. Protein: CATSPQGAGTGELFF.